Reported below is one T cell receptor (beta chain). Its target is not known. Germline-derived CDR1 and CDR2 are LNHDA and SQIVND (reference sequence). The CDR3 consists of 14 residues. Trimming stripped 1 base from V and 5 bases from J, with 11 bases between. This sample is part of a study of cytomegalovirus exposure and HLA in healthy donors. Study as a whole: Of all 398 donors who were genotyped, roughly 81% belonged to the Caucasian-associated ancestry cluster. General study findings and limits: TCR beta chain V- and J-gene trimming was linked, in a later analysis, to a missense variant in DCLRE1C. Earlier analysis looked at TCR beta V segments, and most were productive about 90% or about 30% of the time.

Both 60 Vbeta primers and 13 Jbeta primers went into the PCR. Profiling relied on immunoSEQ multiplex PCR, and the TCRdb table lists in-frame clones only, not all of them. Among about 150,000 clones listed, 82% were seen once. The specimen was PBMCs. The chain carries TRBV19 and TRBJ1-1, with D hard to call. The sequence derives from a woman in her 50s in good health and CMV-seropositive. The CDR3 reads CASSIVGVRTEAFF. DNA of the CDR3: TGTGCCAGTAGTATAGTCGGGGTAAGGACTGAAGCTTTCTTT.